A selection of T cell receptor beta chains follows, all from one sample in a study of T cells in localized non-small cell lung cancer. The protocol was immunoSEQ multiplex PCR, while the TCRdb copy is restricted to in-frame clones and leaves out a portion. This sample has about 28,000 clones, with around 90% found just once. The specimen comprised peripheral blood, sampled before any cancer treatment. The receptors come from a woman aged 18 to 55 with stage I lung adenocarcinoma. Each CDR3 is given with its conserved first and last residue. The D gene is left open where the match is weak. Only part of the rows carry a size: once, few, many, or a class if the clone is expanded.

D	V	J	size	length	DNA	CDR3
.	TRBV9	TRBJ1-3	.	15	TGTGCCAGCAGCGTAGGGGCGGACTCTGGAAACACCATATATTTT	CASSVGADSGNTIYF
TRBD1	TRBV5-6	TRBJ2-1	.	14	TGTGCCAGCAGCTCCGGAACAGGGGGCAATGAGCAGTTCTTC	CASSSGTGGNEQFF
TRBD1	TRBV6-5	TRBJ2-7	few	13	TGTGCCAGCAGGCGGGACAGGGGCCACGAGCAGTACTTC	CASRRDRGHEQYF
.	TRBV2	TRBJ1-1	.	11	TGTGCCAGCAGTGGACATACTGAAGCTTTCTTT	CASSGHTEAFF
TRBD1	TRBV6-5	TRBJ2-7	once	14	TGTGCCAGCAGTTCACGGGACAGACGATACGAGCAGTACTTC	CASSSRDRRYEQYF
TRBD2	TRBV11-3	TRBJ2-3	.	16	TGTGCCAGCAGCCAGGGACTAGCGGGAAGCACAGATACGCAGTATTTT	CASSQGLAGSTDTQYF
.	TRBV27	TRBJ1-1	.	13	TGTGCCAGCAGTTTTTCGGAGAACACTGAAGCTTTCTTT	CASSFSENTEAFF
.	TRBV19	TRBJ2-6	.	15	TGTGCCAGCAGGAGCGAGGCTCAGGGGGCCAACGTCCTGACTTTC	CASRSEAQGANVLTF
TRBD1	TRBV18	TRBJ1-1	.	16	TGTGCCAGCTCACCACCGGAGGGGGCGGGGGGCACTGAAGCTTTCTTT	CASSPPEGAGGTEAFF
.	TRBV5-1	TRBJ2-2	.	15	TGCGCCAGCAGCACTGGGACCGTTTCCACCGGGGAGCTGTTTTTT	CASSTGTVSTGELFF
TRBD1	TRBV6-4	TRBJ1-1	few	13	TGTGCCAGCAGTCCTGAGACAGGGACTGAAGCTTTCTTT	CASSPETGTEAFF
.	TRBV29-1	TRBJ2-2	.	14	TGCAGCGTGCCCCGGGATATTAACACCGGGGAGCTGTTTTTT	CSVPRDINTGELFF
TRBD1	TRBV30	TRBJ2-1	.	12	TGTGCCTGGGAGACAGGGGAGGATGAGCAGTTCTTC	CAWETGEDEQFF
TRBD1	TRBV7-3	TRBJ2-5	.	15	TGTGCCAGCAGCTTAGGTGCCAGGGGGCATGAGACCCAGTACTTC	CASSLGARGHETQYF
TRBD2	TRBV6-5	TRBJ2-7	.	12	TGTGCCAGCAGGCGGGAGACCTACGAGCAGTACTTC	CASRRETYEQYF
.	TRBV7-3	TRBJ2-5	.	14	TGTGCCAGCAGCTTAACCCCAGGCCAAGAGACCCAGTACTTC	CASSLTPGQETQYF
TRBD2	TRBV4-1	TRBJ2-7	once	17	TGCGCCAGCAGCCAGTTACTGACTAGCGGGGGAGCCTACGAGCAGTACTTC	CASSQLLTSGGAYEQYF
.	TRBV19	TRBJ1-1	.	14	TGTGCCAGTAGTCCCCGGGGGGCGGACACTGAAGCTTTCTTT	CASSPRGADTEAFF
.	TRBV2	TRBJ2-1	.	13	TGTGCCAGCATTGGCATTCCGCCCAATGAGCAGTTCTTC	CASIGIPPNEQFF
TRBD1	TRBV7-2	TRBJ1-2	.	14	TGTGCCAGCAGCTTCTGGACAGGCAGCAATGGCTACACCTTC	CASSFWTGSNGYTF
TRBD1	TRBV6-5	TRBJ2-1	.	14	TGTGCCAGCAGTTACAGGGACAGGGGGGATGAGCAGTTCTTC	CASSYRDRGDEQFF
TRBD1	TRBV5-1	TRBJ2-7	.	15	TGCGCCAGCAGCTTGGCAGGGGGCGAACCCTACGAGCAGTACTTC	CASSLAGGEPYEQYF
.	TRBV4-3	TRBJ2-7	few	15	TGCGCCAGCAGCCAAGAACATGGGGGACCCTACGAGCAGTACTTC	CASSQEHGGPYEQYF
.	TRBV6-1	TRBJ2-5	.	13	TGTGCCAGCTCCAGCGGCAACCAAGAGACCCAGTACTTC	CASSSGNQETQYF
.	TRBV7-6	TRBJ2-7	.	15	TGTGCCAGCAGCTTAGCCGACGGGACTCTCTACGAGCAGTACTTC	CASSLADGTLYEQYF
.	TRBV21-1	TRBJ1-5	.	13	TGTGCCCCAGGGGAGGTCAGCAATCAGCCCCAGCATTTT	CAPGEVSNQPQHF
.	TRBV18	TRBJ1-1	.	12	TGTGCCAGCTCACCCCAGGGCCCTGAAGCTTTCTTT	CASSPQGPEAFF
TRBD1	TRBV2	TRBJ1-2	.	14	TGTGCCAGCAGTGGAGCCGGGACAGTGAGTGGCTACACCTTC	CASSGAGTVSGYTF
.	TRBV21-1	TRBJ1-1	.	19	TGTGCCAGCAGCGAACCACACAGGGGGCAAGCTACCATGAACACTGAAGCTTTCTTT	CASSEPHRGQATMNTEAFF
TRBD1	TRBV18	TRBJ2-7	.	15	TGTGCCAGCTCACACCGGGACAGGGTCCCCTACGAGCAGTACTTC	CASSHRDRVPYEQYF
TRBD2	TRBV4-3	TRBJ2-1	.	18	TGCGCCAGCAGCCAAGACCCGGGACGGACTAGCGGTGCTGGTGAGCAGTTCTTC	CASSQDPGRTSGAGEQFF
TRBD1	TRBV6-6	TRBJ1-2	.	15	TGTGCCAGCAGTTACCCCGACAGGGGCGAAGTTGGCTACACCTTC	CASSYPDRGEVGYTF
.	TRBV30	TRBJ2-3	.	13	TGTGCCTGGAGCAACCCTAGCACAGATACGCAGTATTTT	CAWSNPSTDTQYF
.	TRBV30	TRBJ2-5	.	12	TGTGCCTGGAGCCGCGGGGAAAGCACCCAGTACTTC	CAWSRGESTQYF
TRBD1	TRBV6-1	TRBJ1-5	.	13	TGTGCCAGCGCACAGGGGAGCAATCAGCCCCAGCATTTT	CASAQGSNQPQHF
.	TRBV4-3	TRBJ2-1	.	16	TGCGCCAGCAGCCAAGATCTTTCAGGCGCCCATGGTGAGCAGTTCTTC	CASSQDLSGAHGEQFF
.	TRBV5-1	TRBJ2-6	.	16	TGCGCCAGCAGCTTGGTGAGCACCTCTGGGGCCAACGTCCTGACTTTC	CASSLVSTSGANVLTF
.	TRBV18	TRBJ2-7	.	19	TGTGCCAGCTCCCAACTCGTTCCTCGTACAGCGAGTAGCTCCTACGAGCAGTACTTC	CASSQLVPRTASSSYEQYF
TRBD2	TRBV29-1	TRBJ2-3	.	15	TGCAGCGTTGAAGGGCTAGCGGGAGCGGCAGATACGCAGTATTTT	CSVEGLAGAADTQYF
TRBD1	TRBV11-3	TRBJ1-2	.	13	TGTGCCAGCAGCTTCGGGACAGGTGGCGGCTACACCTTC	CASSFGTGGGYTF
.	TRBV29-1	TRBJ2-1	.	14	TGCAGCGCTGAGGGGGGCTTCTCCTACAATGAGCAGTTCTTC	CSAEGGFSYNEQFF
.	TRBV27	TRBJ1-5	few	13	TGTGCCAGCAGCCCGAAATGGAATCAGCCCCAGCATTTT	CASSPKWNQPQHF